These T cell receptor beta chains were read from a single sample in a study of blood T cell repertoires in COVID-19. TCRdb's copy holds only in-frame clones and misses some; the assay was immunoSEQ multiplex PCR. Of over 200,000 clones listed, around nine tenths were seen once; the top ten hold around 2.9%. Material for sequencing was peripheral blood. These receptors all come from a woman in her sixties or seventies with acute or convalescent COVID-19. CDR3s include the opening cysteine and the closing phenylalanine or tryptophan. A D gene is named only where the DNA matches it firmly. A row's size may be missing; if present it is once, few, many or a size class.

size	V	J	D	DNA	CDR3
NA	TRBV11-1	TRBJ1-1	TRBD1	TGTGCCAGCAGCTTGAGACAGGGGAACACTGAAGCTTTCTTT	CASSLRQGNTEAFF
NA	TRBV30	TRBJ1-2	TRBD1	TGTGCCTGGAGTGCGGACAGGGCTCCTTATGGCTACACCTTC	CAWSADRAPYGYTF
NA	TRBV5-1	TRBJ1-4	NA	TGCGCCAGCAGCTTGGAGGCAGGCCGTAATGAAAAACTGTTTTTT	CASSLEAGRNEKLFF
NA	TRBV3-1/TRBV3-2	TRBJ2-5	NA	TGTGCCAGCAGCCACCCGGGGTCAGAGACCCAGTACTTC	CASSHPGSETQYF
NA	TRBV9	TRBJ1-4	NA	TGTGCCAGCAGCGTAGACAGGGATGCAGAAAAACTGTTTTTT	CASSVDRDAEKLFF
NA	TRBV9	TRBJ2-5	NA	TGTGCCAGCAGCGTAAGTGGGGCAGAGACCCAGTACTTC	CASSVSGAETQYF
once	TRBV9	TRBJ2-5	TRBD2	TGTGCCAGCAGCCCCGGGGGGACCAACCAAGAGACCCAGTACTTC	CASSPGGTNQETQYF
NA	TRBV4-1	TRBJ1-3	NA	TGCGCCAGCAGCCAAGACACAGGGCTAGGAAACACCATATATTTT	CASSQDTGLGNTIYF
NA	TRBV30	TRBJ1-1	NA	TGTGCCTGGAGCTCCTTCAGGGACTTCTTGAACACTGAAGCTTTCTTT	CAWSSFRDFLNTEAFF
once	TRBV27	TRBJ1-2	TRBD1	TGTGCCAGCAGGTCGACAGGGGCTTGGGGCTACACCTTC	CASRSTGAWGYTF
NA	TRBV7-9	TRBJ2-7	TRBD1	TGTGCCAGCAGCGAGACAGGGGGGGTTCCCTACGAGCAGTACTTC	CASSETGGVPYEQYF
NA	TRBV9	TRBJ2-1	TRBD2	TGTGCCAGCAGCGTAGAGGGGAGGGGTGAGCAGTTCTTC	CASSVEGRGEQFF
NA	TRBV6-2/TRBV6-3	TRBJ2-7	TRBD1	TGTGCCAGCAGTTACTCCGGGACAGGGACACACATCGTTTACGAGCAGTACTTC	CASSYSGTGTHIVYEQYF